These T cell receptor beta chains were read from a single sample in a study of blood T cell repertoires in COVID-19. TCRdb's copy holds only in-frame clones and misses some; the assay was immunoSEQ multiplex PCR. The sample gives about 280,000 clones, around 88% of which show up once; roughly 4.8% is in the top ten. What was sequenced was peripheral blood. These receptors all come from a man aged 40-49 years with acute or convalescent COVID-19. The CDR3 runs from the conserved cysteine through the conserved F or W. A D gene is named only where the DNA matches it firmly. Clone sizes are given selectively: once, few, many, or a class where the clone is expanded.

D	V	J	size	DNA	CDR3
.	TRBV5-5	TRBJ2-7	.	TGTGCCAGCAGCTTGGGGGGGACAATTTACGAGCAGTACTTC	CASSLGGTIYEQYF
.	TRBV14	TRBJ1-6	.	TGTGCCAGCAGCCAAGGACAGAATAATTCACCCCCCCACTTT	CASSQGQNNSPPHF
.	TRBV7-9	TRBJ1-3	.	TGTGCCAGCAGCTTAGCTGCCAAGGGGCCTCATGGAAACACCATATATTTT	CASSLAAKGPHGNTIYF
.	TRBV25-1	TRBJ1-1	once	TGTGCCAGCCCTTGGCAGGCCTCTACCCAAATGAACACTGAAGCTTTCTTT	CASPWQASTQMNTEAFF
TRBD1	TRBV6-6	TRBJ1-2	once	TGTGCCAGCAGTCCCAACAGGGGGAGCACCTTC	CASSPNRGSTF
.	TRBV2	TRBJ1-1	.	TGTGCCAGCAGTGAAGTCGGTCCGGGAGGCTCTGAAGCTTTCTTT	CASSEVGPGGSEAFF
TRBD1	TRBV3-1/TRBV3-2	TRBJ2-2	.	TGTGCCAGCAGCCCAGGACAGGCCCTCGCGAACACCGGGGAGCTGTTTTTT	CASSPGQALANTGELFF
TRBD1	TRBV3-1/TRBV3-2	TRBJ2-3	.	TGTGCCAGCAGCCGGCTGGACAGGGGGTGGGCAGATACGCAGTATTTT	CASSRLDRGWADTQYF
.	TRBV12-2	TRBJ1-1	.	TGTGCAAGTCGCTTAGCAGGGGGAGACATGAACACTGAAGCTTTCTTT	CASRLAGGDMNTEAFF
.	TRBV24-1	TRBJ2-1	.	TGTGCCACCAGTGATCCTAGGGGGGGCTCCTACAATGAGCAGTTCTTC	CATSDPRGGSYNEQFF
.	TRBV6-5	TRBJ1-2	.	TGTGCCAGCACGCCAGGGTCTGTTGGCTACACCTTC	CASTPGSVGYTF
.	TRBV10-3	TRBJ1-5	.	TGTGCCATCAGCCAAGACGGGAGTAATCAGCCCCAGCATTTT	CAISQDGSNQPQHF
TRBD1	TRBV24-1	TRBJ2-1	once	TGTGCCACCAGTGATCCAAGCCCCAGGGGGCCTTCCTACAATGAGCAGTTCTTC	CATSDPSPRGPSYNEQFF
.	TRBV5-1	TRBJ2-2	.	TGCGCCAGCAGCGACTCTACAGGGTTCTCCGGGGAGCTGTTTTTT	CASSDSTGFSGELFF
.	TRBV27	TRBJ1-5	.	TGTGCCAGCAGTTTATTGTACGGGGAGGGGAATCAGCCCCAGCATTTT	CASSLLYGEGNQPQHF
.	TRBV2	TRBJ2-7	.	TGTGCCAGCAGTGTGGCGGAGGCGGGTCGGAACTTC	CASSVAEAGRNF
.	TRBV11-2	TRBJ2-1	few	TGTGCCAGCACCAGGGGAAGTATTTACAATGAGCAGTTCTTC	CASTRGSIYNEQFF
.	TRBV5-6	TRBJ1-1	.	TGTGCCAGCAGCTTGGACCCGAGAAACCCCCCGGGGGACACTGAAGCTTTCTTT	CASSLDPRNPPGDTEAFF
TRBD1	TRBV15	TRBJ1-1	.	TGTGCCACCAGTCGAGGATTGCAGGGGGCTCAAGACACTGAAGCTTTCTTT	CATSRGLQGAQDTEAFF
TRBD1	TRBV4-2	TRBJ2-7	few	TGTGCCAGCAGCCCCGGGACAGGGCCTTCCTACGAGCAGTACTTC	CASSPGTGPSYEQYF
.	TRBV3-1/TRBV3-2	TRBJ2-1	.	TGTGCCAGCAGCCTACCAGGGGCTAGCGGCAATGAGCAGTTCTTC	CASSLPGASGNEQFF
TRBD1	TRBV5-4	TRBJ2-1	.	TGTGCCAGCAGCTACCGACAGGGTCCCCGCTCCTACAATGAGCAGTTCTTC	CASSYRQGPRSYNEQFF
.	TRBV4-2	TRBJ1-1	.	TGTGCCAGCAGCCAAATGGGAGGGGCCGGCAGGACTGAAGCTTTCTTT	CASSQMGGAGRTEAFF
TRBD1	TRBV9	TRBJ1-1	.	TGTGCCAGCAGCTCAGGACAGGGGGAAGCTTTCTTT	CASSSGQGEAFF
.	TRBV7-9	TRBJ1-1	.	TGTGCCAGCAGCTTAGGACCCGCTGGGGCAGACACTGAAGCTTTCTTT	CASSLGPAGADTEAFF
.	TRBV2	TRBJ2-2	.	TGTGCCAGCACGACAACAGGGCCCACCGGGGAGCTGTTTTTT	CASTTTGPTGELFF
.	TRBV5-1	TRBJ1-5	.	TGCGCCAGCAGCTCGGGAGAAAGCAATCAGCCCCAGCATTTT	CASSSGESNQPQHF
TRBD1	TRBV2	TRBJ1-2	.	TGTGCCAGCAGGGGACAGGGGGACTATGGCTACACCTTC	CASRGQGDYGYTF
.	TRBV7-2	TRBJ2-7	.	TGTGCCAGCAGCATTAGTCGGGTTTACGAGCAGTACTTC	CASSISRVYEQYF
.	TRBV27	TRBJ1-2	once	TGTGCCAGCAGTTTATGGGGCCCGGACAGTCACTATGGCTACACCTTC	CASSLWGPDSHYGYTF
TRBD1	TRBV2	TRBJ1-1	.	TGTGCCAGCAGGGATGGGACAGGAGCTTTCTTT	CASRDGTGAFF
.	TRBV27	TRBJ1-6	.	TGTGCCAGCAGATTGGGGGGGGAAGGATCACCCCTCCACTTT	CASRLGGEGSPLHF
TRBD1	TRBV30	TRBJ2-7	.	TGTGCCTGGAGTGTAGGGGGCCTGCTCTACGAGCAGTACTTC	CAWSVGGLLYEQYF
.	TRBV5-1	TRBJ1-2	.	TGCGCCAGCAGCTTGGAAGCGGGGGCGGGAGGCTACACCTTC	CASSLEAGAGGYTF
.	TRBV6-1	TRBJ1-4	few	TGTGCCAGCAGTGAACGATCGGACAGCGGTGAAAAACTGTTTTTT	CASSERSDSGEKLFF
TRBD1	TRBV29-1	TRBJ2-2	few	TGCAGCGTTGCCGGGACAGGGAACACCGGGGAGCTGTTTTTT	CSVAGTGNTGELFF
.	TRBV7-8	TRBJ1-3	.	TGTGCCAGCAGCTTAATGACAGGACGATTCTCTGGAAACACCATATATTTT	CASSLMTGRFSGNTIYF
.	TRBV5-6	TRBJ1-6	.	TGTGCCAGCAGCTCGACAGGACTCAATTCACCCCTCCACTTT	CASSSTGLNSPLHF
TRBD1	TRBV19	TRBJ1-5	once	TGTGCCAGTAGTCGACAGGGGGATCGCAATCAGCCCCAGCATTTT	CASSRQGDRNQPQHF
.	TRBV28	TRBJ1-1	.	TGTGCCAGCACCCCGAGTTTGGTAACTGAAGCTTTCTTT	CASTPSLVTEAFF
TRBD1	TRBV6-5	TRBJ1-1	.	TGTGCCAGCAGGTACACAGGGGGCAACACTGAAGCTTTCTTT	CASRYTGGNTEAFF